One sample yielded the 5 T cell receptor beta chains listed below, sequenced in a study of OX40 agonist ivuxolimab in advanced cancers. The data were produced by immunoSEQ multiplex PCR, yet TCRdb's version contains in-frame clones alone and is incomplete. The top ten hold 1.2% of the sample, which has about 54,000 clones, roughly 86% seen once. The specimen was CD4+ or CD8+ T cells sorted from blood, collected in a trial of the OX40 agonist ivuxolimab. These receptors were obtained from an adult with an advanced solid tumor such as melanoma, head and neck, liver or kidney cancer.

This chain links TRBV27 with TRBJ2-1; 7 bases fit TRBD2. CDR3 size: 13 residues. The V gene end was trimmed by 5 bases and the J gene end by 10 bases; junction bases not matched to a gene: 8. CDR1 is MNHEY, CDR2 SMNVEV, per germline (reference sequence). This CDR3 reads CASSPQAGWEQFF. CDR3 nucleotide sequence: TGTGCCAGCAGTCCGCAAGCGGGATGGGAGCAGTTCTTC.

The chain has TRBV6-1 and TRBJ2-3, with 7 nucleotides matching TRBD2. The CDR3 contains 13 residues. The V gene end was trimmed by 6 bases and the J gene end by 6 bases; junction bases not matched to a gene: 6. Germline-derived CDR1 and CDR2 are MNHNS and SASEGT. The chain's CDR3 is CASSPTSLDTQYF. CDR3 nucleotides: TGTGCCAGCAGCCCGACTAGCTTGGATACGCAGTATTTT.

This clone was seen a handful of times. The chain's CDR3 is CASASGWGDSYNEQFF. DNA for the CDR3: TGTGCCAGCGCTTCCGGTTGGGGAGACTCCTACAATGAGCAGTTCTTC. This rearrangement joins TRBV7-2 to TRBJ2-1; TRBD2 might be the D (5 bases). Germline V gene lookup returns CDR1 SGHTA and CDR2 FQGNSA. The CDR3 is 16 residues long. Trimming removed 8 bases at V and 0 bases at J, with 17 bases between.

This clone was counted once. CDR3 residues: CASSGQGYEQYF. Here the CDR3 DNA reads TGCGCCAGCAGCGGACAGGGGTACGAGCAGTACTTC. This rearrangement joins TRBV5-1 to TRBJ2-7; 9 bases match TRBD1. This CDR3 has 12 amino acids. The V gene's germline CDR1 is SGHRS and CDR2 YFSETQ. J gave up 4 bases and V 4 bases, and 0 bases lay outside the gene matches.

J is TRBJ1-5 and V is TRBV29-1; TRBD1 matches 12 bases. CDR1 and CDR2 from the germline V gene are SQVTM and ANQGSEA. V shed 7 bases and J 4 bases; nucleotides not matched to a gene: 5. The CDR3 is 14 amino acids. The CDR3 loop reads CSALGQGANQPQHF. The CDR3 DNA reads TGCAGCGCTCTGGGACAGGGGGCAAATCAGCCCCAGCATTTT. The full variable domain, rest sourced from reference TRBV29-1 and TRBJ1-5, is SAVISQKPSRDICQRGTSLTIQCQVDSQVTMMFWYRQQPGQSLTLIATANQGSEATYESGFVIDKFPISRPNLTFSTLTVSNMSPEDSSIYLCSALGQGANQPQHFGDGTRLSIL.